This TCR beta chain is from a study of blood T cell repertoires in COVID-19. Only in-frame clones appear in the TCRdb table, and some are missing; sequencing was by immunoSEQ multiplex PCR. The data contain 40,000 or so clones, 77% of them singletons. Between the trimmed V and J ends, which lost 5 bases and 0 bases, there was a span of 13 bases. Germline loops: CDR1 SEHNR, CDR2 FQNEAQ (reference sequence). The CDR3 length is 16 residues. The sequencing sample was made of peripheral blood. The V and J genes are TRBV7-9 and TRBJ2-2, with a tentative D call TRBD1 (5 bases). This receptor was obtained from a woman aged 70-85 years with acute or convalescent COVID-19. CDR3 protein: CASSPHDSANTGELFF. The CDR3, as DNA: TGTGCCAGCAGCCCCCATGACAGTGCGAACACCGGGGAGCTGTTTTTT.